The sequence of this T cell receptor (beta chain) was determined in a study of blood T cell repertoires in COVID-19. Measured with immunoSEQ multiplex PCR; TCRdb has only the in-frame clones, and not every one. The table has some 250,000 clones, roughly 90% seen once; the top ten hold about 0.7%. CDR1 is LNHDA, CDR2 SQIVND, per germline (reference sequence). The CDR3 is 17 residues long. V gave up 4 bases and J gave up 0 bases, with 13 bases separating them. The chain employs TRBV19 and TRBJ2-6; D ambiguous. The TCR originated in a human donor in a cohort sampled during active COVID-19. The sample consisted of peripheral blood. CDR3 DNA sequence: TGTGCCAGTAGTAGCCGGAGACGGAACTCTGGGGCCAACGTCCTGACTTTC. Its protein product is CASSSRRRNSGANVLTF.